One and the same sample provided the 25 T cell receptor beta chains below, sequenced in a study of T cells after yellow fever vaccination. TCRdb redid the calling of the 5' RACE reads with MiXCR, one entry per CDR3 protein. The table has about 340,000 distinct CDR3 sequences, around 12% seen once. The specimen was CD4+ T cells sorted from PBMCs, collected 15 days after the yellow fever booster vaccination. These receptors came from a man younger than 30 who received the YFV17D yellow fever vaccine.

This clonotype was picked up a small number of times. The chain recombines TRBV27 with TRBJ1-1, with D unresolved. The CDR3 runs 16 residues. Germline CDR1 is MNHEY and CDR2 is SMNVEV (reference sequence). V was clipped by 2 bases and J by 1 base, with 14 bases between them. The CDR3 loop is CASSLGIKGSNTEAFF. CDR3 nucleotide sequence: TGTGCCAGCAGTTTAGGAATAAAGGGTTCGAACACTGAAGCTTTCTTT.

This chain joins TRBV3-1 and TRBJ1-2; no firm D call. Germline V gene data show CDR1 as LGHDT and CDR2 as YNNKEL (reference sequence). Trimming shortened V by 0 bases and J by 8 bases, and 10 bases separated the two germline ends. The CDR3 is made up of 13 amino acids. The CDR3 reads CASSQEPGWGYTF. In DNA form, the CDR3 reads TGTGCCAGCAGCCAAGAACCCGGCTGGGGCTACACCTTC.

This chain joins TRBV4-3 and TRBJ1-4; no reliable D call. V lost 1 base and J lost 5, with 17 bases in between. Per germline, CDR1 LGHNA and CDR2 YSLEER. This CDR3 spans 17 amino acids. The CDR3 coding sequence is TGCGCCAGCAGCCAAGTCCCGTTAGTAGGGAAAAATGAAAAACTGTTTTTT. Amino acid sequence: CASSQVPLVGKNEKLFF.

This clonotype has more than one count but fewer than ten. The chain has TRBV7-2 and TRBJ2-1, with D perhaps assigned TRBD1 or TRBD2 (7 bases each). CDR1 and CDR2 (germline): SGHTA, FQGNSA. CDR3 length equals 13 residues. The V gene lost 3 bases and the J gene lost 8 bases, with 11 bases spanning the gap. The CDR3 region has the DNA TGTGCCAGCAGCTTCAGGGGGGGCGATGAGCAGTTCTTC. Protein sequence: CASSFRGGDEQFF.

This clonotype occurred a few times. CDR3 nucleotide sequence: TGTGCCAGCAGACACGGCGGGGGCGGGGAGACCCAGTACTTC. Residues: CASRHGGGGETQYF. The rearrangement joins TRBV13 to TRBJ2-5, with D maybe TRBD2 (7 bases). The V end lost 6 bases, the J end lost 5 bases, and 16 bases lay between the germline ends. This CDR3 region has 14 residues. Germline-derived CDR1 and CDR2 are PRHDT and FYEKMQ (reference sequence).

The chain joins TRBV3-1 to TRBJ1-5, with 9 bases aligning to TRBD1. The CDR3 is made up of 16 amino acids. The V segment lost 3 bases and the J segment 6 bases; nucleotides outside the gene matches: 9. In germline, CDR1 is LGHDT, CDR2 YNNKEL (reference sequence). Here the CDR3 DNA reads TGTGCCAGCAGCCATACAGGGGGCGCAGGGGGTCAGCCCCAGCATTTT. Protein: CASSHTGGAGGQPQHF.

This clonotype turned up a few times. The chain recombines TRBV6-1 with TRBJ1-3, with TRBD1 as a possible D gene (5 bases). Per germline, CDR1 MNHNS and CDR2 SASEGT. CDR3 length: 15 amino acids. The V gene lost 6 bases and the J gene lost 2 bases, with 14 bases spanning the gap. CDR3 in DNA: TGTGCCAGCAGCAGGGTCGGGGGGGCTGGAAACACCATATATTTT. Residues: CASSRVGGAGNTIYF.

In this sample, this clonotype turned up a few times. The rearrangement uses TRBV5-1 and TRBJ2-2, with 8 positions matching TRBD2. The CDR3 covers 16 residues. Germline CDR1 SGHRS, CDR2 YFSETQ. V was pared by 6 bases and J by 6 bases, with 13 bases of the junction left unmatched. The CDR3 spells CASTPIPGGEAGELFF. Here the CDR3 DNA reads TGCGCCAGCACCCCCATTCCGGGGGGGGAAGCCGGGGAGCTGTTTTTT.

This clonotype appeared a few times. The chain carries TRBV7-9 and TRBJ2-2; no definite D call. Trimming took 2 bases from V and 7 from J, leaving 5 bases between them. Looked up from germline, CDR1 is SEHNR and CDR2 is FQNEAQ (reference sequence). This CDR3 has 12 amino acids. The CDR3, as DNA: TGTGCCAGCAGCTTATTCGGCGGGGAGCTGTTTTTT. Its translation is CASSLFGGELFF.

This clonotype was observed a few times. V gene TRBV5-1 combines with J gene TRBJ2-1, with 8 positions matching TRBD1. The junction had 10 bases not matched to a gene; V was cut back by 3 bases and J by 8 bases. The CDR3 consists of 15 residues. The germline CDR1 and CDR2 sequences are SGHRS and YFSETQ. As DNA, the CDR3 is TGCGCCAGCAGCTCGACAGGGGCGAATTGGGATGAGCAGTTCTTC. It yields the protein CASSSTGANWDEQFF.

The chain recombines TRBV12-3 or TRBV12-4 with TRBJ1-2; the D gene is possibly TRBD1 (5 bases). CDR3 size: 17 residues. Between the trimmed V and J ends, which lost 3 bases and 6 bases, there was a span of 23 bases. The CDR3 loop reads CASSFGAGLIIANGYTF. As DNA, the CDR3 is TGTGCCAGCAGTTTTGGGGCAGGCCTGATAATTGCGAATGGCTACACCTTC.

A few counts support this clonotype. CDR3 protein: CSAQLDTDTQYF. In DNA, the CDR3 is TGCAGTGCCCAACTAGACACAGATACGCAGTATTTT. This chain uses TRBV20-1 with TRBJ2-3; maybe TRBD2 (5 bases). Germline assignment: CDR1 DFQATT and CDR2 SNEGSKA (reference sequence). The V end lost 6 bases, the J end lost 2 bases, and 9 bases lay between the germline ends. The CDR3 extends over 12 amino acids.

The table lists this clonotype with a few counts. A read error is possible here, since a much larger clone lies one base away. The CDR3 protein is CASRGQTNTEAFF. CDR3 nucleotide sequence: TGTGCCAGCAGGGGACAGACGAACACTGAAGCTTTCTTT. The chain recombines TRBV7-9 with TRBJ1-1; 7 bases map to TRBD1. Germline CDR1 is SEHNR and CDR2 is FQNEAQ (reference sequence). CDR3 length equals 13 residues. J was trimmed by 1 base and V by 6 bases; bases with no gene match: 2.

This clonotype was counted only a few times. V gene TRBV6-5 combines with J gene TRBJ2-3; perhaps D is TRBD1 or TRBD2 (5 bases each). This CDR3 has 15 amino acids. Trimming took 6 bases from V and 2 from J, leaving 15 bases between them. CDR1 MNHEY and CDR2 SVGAGI come from the germline V gene. The CDR3 loop is CASSSGSGPTDTQYF. CDR3 DNA sequence: TGTGCCAGCAGCTCCGGCTCGGGGCCCACAGATACGCAGTATTTT.

The chain links TRBV9 to TRBJ2-5; the match to TRBD2 covers 10 bases. The CDR3 length is 16 residues. With 7 bases clipped from V and 9 bases from J, the junction kept 18 bases outside the gene matches. The V gene's germline CDR1 is SGDLS and CDR2 YYNGEE. CDR3 in amino acids: CASEAPGLATPGAQYF. The CDR3 DNA reads TGTGCCAGCGAAGCTCCGGGACTAGCGACCCCGGGGGCCCAGTACTTC.

The rearrangement joins TRBV9 to TRBJ1-1; the match to TRBD1 covers 7 bases. Germline V CDR1 and CDR2: SGDLS, YYNGEE. CDR3 length: 15 amino acids. V shed 4 bases, J shed 7 bases, and the junction held 13 bases outside the gene matches. CDR3 loop: CASSSSLGQGGEAFF. The CDR3 region has the DNA TGTGCCAGCAGCTCCTCTCTGGGGCAGGGGGGTGAAGCTTTCTTT.

This clonotype was found many times. The CDR3 coding sequence is TGTGCCATCAGTGAGGGCGGTCCGACTAACTATGGCTACACCTTC. Protein: CAISEGGPTNYGYTF. This sequence joins TRBV10-3 and TRBJ1-2; no reliable D call. This CDR3 comprises 15 residues. CDR1 and CDR2 (germline): ENHRY, SYGVKD. Trimming took off 2 bases at V and 0 bases at J, with 10 bases between the two ends.

This clonotype showed up just a few times. The V call is TRBV2, the J call TRBJ2-5; D not certain. The CDR3 totals 15 residues. Germline CDR1 and CDR2: SNHLY and FYNNEI. V was trimmed by 6 bases and J by 5 bases, leaving 19 bases between them. This chain's CDR3 is CASRDNLNIAETQYF. For the CDR3, the DNA is TGTGCCAGCAGAGATAATTTAAATATTGCTGAGACCCAGTACTTC.

This clonotype was picked up a small number of times. V gene TRBV4-2 combines with J gene TRBJ2-3; no clear D gene. The germline V gene has CDR1 LGHNA and CDR2 YNFKEQ. CDR3 length equals 14 residues. V shed 1 base and J shed 2 bases, with 7 bases lying between them. CDR3 DNA: TGTGCCAGCAGCCAAGTTCCGTCCACAGATACGCAGTATTTT. Its protein product is CASSQVPSTDTQYF.

This clonotype showed up many times. V and J are TRBV10-2 and TRBJ1-1; 10 bases line up with TRBD1. The junction had 14 bases not matched to a gene; V was cut back by 6 bases and J by 10 bases. The CDR3 extends over 15 amino acids. Germline V gene lookup returns CDR1 WSHSY and CDR2 SAAADI. This chain's CDR3 is CASRDTGTGVPAAFF. DNA of the CDR3: TGCGCCAGCAGGGATACCGGGACAGGGGTACCCGCAGCTTTCTTT.

The J gene is TRBJ1-4, the V gene TRBV20-1; perhaps TRBD1 as D (5 bases). The CDR3 contains 14 residues. Germline loops: CDR1 DFQATT, CDR2 SNEGSKA (reference sequence). V was trimmed by 6 bases and J by 6 bases, leaving 17 bases between them. This CDR3 is CSAALQVGDEKLFF. For the CDR3, the DNA is TGCAGTGCAGCCCTACAGGTGGGGGATGAAAAACTGTTTTTT.

At least ten counts were recorded for this clonotype. The CDR3 sequence is CASSSVDQPQHF. In nucleotides, the CDR3 is TGTGCCAGCAGCTCGGTGGATCAGCCCCAGCATTTT. The rearrangement joins TRBV7-9 to TRBJ1-5; no clear D. Trimming shortened V by 4 bases and J by 5 bases, and 6 bases separated the two germline ends. The CDR3 covers 12 residues. Per germline, CDR1 SEHNR and CDR2 FQNEAQ (reference sequence).

This clonotype was seen at least ten times. The chain employs TRBV25-1 and TRBJ1-1; D possibly corresponds to TRBD1 (5 bases). The CDR3 is 13 amino acids. The V and J ends lost 1 base and 6 bases respectively, with 9 bases between them. Germline V gene sequence: CDR1 MGHDK, CDR2 SYGVNS. CDR3 in amino acids: CASSESGGAEAFF. CDR3 nucleotides: TGTGCCAGCAGTGAATCGGGGGGTGCTGAAGCTTTCTTT. Filled out from reference TRBV25-1 and TRBJ1-1, the complete variable domain reads EADIYQTPRYLVIGTGKKITLECSQTMGHDKMYWYQQDPGMELHLIHYSYGVNSTEKGDLSSESTVSRIRTEHFPLTLESARPSHTSQYLCASSESGGAEAFFGQGTRLTVV.

This chain uses TRBV27 with TRBJ2-1; D call uncertain. The CDR3 has 13 residues. Germline CDR1 reads MNHEY; CDR2 reads SMNVEV (reference sequence). Trimming left V 5 bases short and J 8 bases short, with 13 bases between. The CDR3 nucleotides read TGTGCCAGCAGTGGGGATCGGCACTATGAGCAGTTCTTC. Translating gives CASSGDRHYEQFF.

The chain has TRBV18 and TRBJ1-1; 7 bases fit TRBD1. The CDR3 is 15 amino acids. Trimming cost V 1 base and J 1 base; bases outside gene matches: 3. The germline CDR1 and CDR2 sequences are KGHSH and LQKENI. The CDR3: CASSPQGQSNTEAFF. DNA of the CDR3: TGTGCCAGCTCACCACAGGGACAGTCGAACACTGAAGCTTTCTTT.